This T cell receptor beta chain was captured in a study of PD-1 blockade in classical Hodgkin lymphoma. The overall study: Intravenous nivolumab at 3 mg/kg was given to patients every 2 weeks. Whole-study findings and limits: Repertoire difference causes, possibly disease activity or prior therapy, remain undefined. Newly diagnosed patients had diversity similar to the baseline diversity of complete responders.

Worth noting for this clone: Its antigen is not identified.

All trial patients relapsed after autologous stem cell transplantation. Sequencing used immunoSEQ multiplex PCR; TCRdb keeps in-frame clones, though not all of them. This table holds nearly 60,000 clones, under 95% found once. The junction had 10 bases not matched to a gene; V was cut back by 5 bases and J by 3 bases. The CDR3 runs 16 residues. Germline CDR1 MDHEN, CDR2 SYDVKM. The sample was peripheral blood mononuclear cells (PBMCs), taken before the second cycle of nivolumab. The sequence was obtained from a human donor with classical Hodgkin lymphoma. The rearrangement uses TRBV28 and TRBJ1-1; TRBD1 aligns across 9 bases. This CDR3 reads CASSIYPGQGDTEAFF. CDR3 DNA: TGTGCCAGCAGTATCTACCCGGGACAGGGTGACACTGAAGCTTTCTTT.